Listed below are T cell receptor beta chains from one sample, sequenced in a study of metastatic and nonmetastatic thyroid tumors. TCRdb re-called the PCR reads with MiXCR. The table shows approximately 90,000 clones, with roughly an eighth occurring only once. The sample comprised blood. The receptors come from a female donor with papillary thyroid cancer or a benign thyroid nodule (not recorded which). Some clones in this sample may be carry-over from other donors' samples. Both conserved end residues are part of each CDR3. A D gene is named only where the DNA matches it firmly.

J gene	D gene	V gene	CDR3 protein
TRBJ2-3	TRBD1	TRBV10-3	CAIRPGQGSGDTQYF
TRBJ2-7	TRBD1	TRBV19	CASGRGLNYEQYF
TRBJ2-3	.	TRBV7-2	CASSFRVGLVTDTQYF
TRBJ1-2	.	TRBV24-1	CATDRKGGASGYTF
TRBJ1-2	TRBD1	TRBV25-1	CASSAIGGGRGPNYGYTF
TRBJ2-7	.	TRBV2	CASQKSNLYEQYF
TRBJ2-3	TRBD2	TRBV5-1	CASTPKTSADTQYF
TRBJ2-7	TRBD2	TRBV27	CASGEGWQAYEQYF
TRBJ1-2	.	TRBV20-1	CSAPTTLQRGYTF
TRBJ2-5	.	TRBV4-2	CASSQDRGGKETQYF
TRBJ2-7	.	TRBV7-2	CASSLFTDYEQYF
TRBJ2-1	TRBD2	TRBV27	CASAFSGTIRNEQFF
TRBJ2-7	.	TRBV29-1	CSVEDRGGHEQYF
TRBJ2-2	.	TRBV6-2/TRBV6-3	CASSLSIWNTGELFF
TRBJ1-2	.	TRBV2	CASSGDNFYGYTF
TRBJ2-7	.	TRBV7-9	CASSLQGYEQYF
TRBJ2-2	.	TRBV28	CASSLAGGPSDTGELFF
TRBJ2-3	.	TRBV12-3/TRBV12-4	CASSLAGVDTQYF
TRBJ2-7	.	TRBV7-8	CASSPIQGKGLPLEQYF
TRBJ2-1	.	TRBV4-1	CASSQGTSYNEQFF
TRBJ1-2	.	TRBV15	CATSRGSGAGYGYTF
TRBJ1-5	TRBD1	TRBV5-1	CASSLTLGQAHQPQHF
TRBJ2-2	TRBD2	TRBV6-2/TRBV6-3	CVSSLAGLRDTWELFF
TRBJ2-7	.	TRBV7-9	CASSLAGLPIF
TRBJ2-7	.	TRBV9	CASSEGPAWDEQYF
TRBJ2-1	.	TRBV27	CASSWASDNEQFF
TRBJ2-7	TRBD2	TRBV5-4	CASSFGPGAGGQTYEQYF
TRBJ2-5	.	TRBV24-1	CATSDWETGETQYF
TRBJ2-1	.	TRBV3-1	CASSQVGEQFF
TRBJ1-6	TRBD1	TRBV6-1	CASSPRMLTGTNSPLHF
TRBJ1-2	.	TRBV6-2/TRBV6-3	CASSHNYGYTF
TRBJ2-5	.	TRBV19	CASSMLEGTQYF
TRBJ2-1	.	TRBV6-1	CASSSTGINEQFF
TRBJ2-7	.	TRBV20-1	CSARVGRDYYEQYF
TRBJ2-7	TRBD2	TRBV12-3/TRBV12-4	CASSKTGTRGRRYEQYF